The 26 T cell receptor beta chains listed next were all sequenced from one sample in a study of cytotoxic CD8 clonotypes in ibrutinib-treated CLL (TCRdb year 2021). The meaning of the sample's time point label: approximately 25 months on ibrutinib. Libraries came from the immunoSEQ multiplex PCR assay. What TCRdb holds here is the immuneACCESS table cut down to in-frame rearrangements. Part of the clones is not present; checked against another copy, under half of the missing clones reflect an unresolved V gene, and the others are unexplained. The sample table shows about 130,000 clones, and approximately 83% are seen once. The ten biggest clones cover roughly 1.9% of the sample. Here the sequenced sample was PBMCs, taken after 24 months of ibrutinib treatment. The receptors here all came from a human donor with chronic lymphocytic leukemia.

The genes are TRBV7-9 and TRBJ1-6, with TRBD1 as a possible D gene (6 bases). The CDR3 is made up of 15 amino acids. V lost 8 bases to trimming and J lost 7 bases, with 18 bases between them. Germline CDR1 reads SEHNR; CDR2 reads FQNEAQ (reference sequence). The CDR3 DNA reads as TGTGCCAGCCGGGGACAACAGTCGCTGAATTCACCCCTCCACTTT. Amino acids: CASRGQQSLNSPLHF.

This sequence joins TRBV6-6 and TRBJ2-2; D not certain. CDR3 size: 11 residues. Trimming stripped 3 bases from V and 6 bases from J, with 2 bases between. The germline V gene encodes CDR1 MNHNY and CDR2 SVGAGI (reference sequence). This CDR3 reads CASSYPGELFF. In nucleotides, the CDR3 is TGTGCCAGCAGTTATCCCGGGGAGCTGTTTTTT.

This chain links TRBV28 with TRBJ1-1; D is perhaps TRBD1 (5 bases). This CDR3 has 11 residues. The V end was cut by 8 bases, the J end by 5 bases, with 9 bases between. Per germline, CDR1 MDHEN and CDR2 SYDVKM. The CDR3 DNA sequence: TGTGCCAGCCGACAGACGACTGAAGCTTTCTTT. It specifies CASRQTTEAFF.

The chain combines TRBV5-1 with TRBJ2-5; 8 bases agree with TRBD2. The junction had 9 bases not matched to a gene; V was cut back by 1 base and J by 4 bases. The germline CDR1 and CDR2 sequences are SGHRS and YFSETQ. The CDR3 consists of 16 residues. In nucleotides, the CDR3 is TGCGCCAGCAGCTTGATGGCCATAGCGGGATCAGAGACCCAGTACTTC. Translation gives CASSLMAIAGSETQYF.

The chain employs TRBV27 and TRBJ1-5, with a weak D call TRBD1 (5 bases). Germline CDR1 reads MNHEY; CDR2 reads SMNVEV (reference sequence). V dropped 2 bases and J dropped 0 bases, with 23 bases sitting between them. The CDR3 has 20 residues. Written as DNA, the CDR3 is TGTGCCAGCAGTTTAAAGGAGGGGCCGAACCACCGGGATAGCAATCAGCCCCAGCATTTT. Its protein product is CASSLKEGPNHRDSNQPQHF.

CDR3 in amino acids: CASSLTSGSYNEQFF. The CDR3 nucleotides are TGTGCCAGCAGTCTCACAAGCGGCTCCTACAATGAGCAGTTCTTC. The chain is built from TRBV27 and TRBJ2-1; perhaps TRBD2 as D (5 bases). V shed 5 bases and J shed 0 bases, with 11 bases lying between them. The CDR3 spans 15 residues. CDR1 MNHEY and CDR2 SMNVEV come from the germline V gene (reference sequence).

The chain has TRBV11-2 and TRBJ2-3, with 9 bases that match TRBD2. The trim removed 5 bases at V and 1 base at J, leaving 7 bases unmatched. The CDR3 extends over 16 amino acids. In germline, CDR1 is SGHAT, CDR2 FQNNGV. The chain's CDR3 is CASSPWVAGGTDTQYF. The CDR3 DNA reads TGTGCCAGCAGCCCCTGGGTAGCGGGGGGCACAGATACGCAGTATTTT.

The chain is built from TRBV5-8 and TRBJ2-1; D is uncertain. In germline, CDR1 is SGHTS, CDR2 YDEGEE. V gave up 2 bases and J gave up 0 bases, with 9 bases separating them. The CDR3 consists of 15 residues. CDR3 region: CASSLGFYSYNEQFF. CDR3 nucleotides: TGTGCCAGCAGCTTAGGTTTCTACTCCTACAATGAGCAGTTCTTC.

This chain links TRBV7-2 with TRBJ1-3; D is ambiguous. Germline assignment: CDR1 SGHTA and CDR2 FQGNSA. Trimming took off 4 bases at V and 6 bases at J, with 7 bases between the two ends. The CDR3 has 12 residues. CDR3 region: CASSSGLNTIYF. The CDR3 DNA sequence: TGTGCCAGCAGCTCCGGTCTAAACACCATATATTTT.

The chain uses TRBV28 and TRBJ1-3; no firm D call. The V gene lost 5 bases and the J gene lost 2 bases, with 13 bases spanning the gap. The CDR3 loop spans 15 amino acids. The germline CDR1 and CDR2 sequences are MDHEN and SYDVKM. CDR3 residues: CASSPPDSPGNTIYF. The CDR3 DNA is TGTGCCAGCAGTCCTCCCGATTCGCCTGGAAACACCATATATTTT.

The gene calls are TRBV6-4 and TRBJ2-7; 11 bases are shared with TRBD2. Germline V lookup: CDR1 MRHNA, CDR2 SNTAGT. The CDR3 totals 20 residues. Trimming took 0 bases from V and 3 from J; bases not matched to a gene: 16. The CDR3 sequence is CASSDSHLLTSSGGYYEQYF. CDR3 sequence (DNA): TGTGCCAGCAGTGACTCCCACCTTCTAACTTCTAGCGGGGGGTACTACGAGCAGTACTTC.

The chain recombines TRBV7-9 with TRBJ2-5, with D uncertain. Trimming left V 0 bases short and J 4 bases short, with 3 bases between. This CDR3 region has 12 residues. The germline gives CDR1 SEHNR, CDR2 FQNEAQ (reference sequence). In DNA, the CDR3 is TGTGCCAGCAGCTTAGCGGCAGAGACCCAGTACTTC. Translating it yields CASSLAAETQYF.

This clone has a handful of counts. The chain joins TRBV18 to TRBJ1-4, with a possible D match to TRBD1 (6 bases). The germline CDR1 and CDR2 sequences are KGHSH and LQKENI. V lost 3 bases and J 8 bases, leaving 19 bases between the germline ends. The CDR3 spans 16 residues. CDR3 DNA sequence: TGTGCCAGCTCACCTTTCTCAGGACAGCCTCCCGAAAAACTGTTTTTT. Translated: CASSPFSGQPPEKLFF.

The gene calls are TRBV5-4 and TRBJ2-5; 9 positions agree with TRBD2. Germline-derived CDR1 and CDR2 are SGHNT and YYREEE (reference sequence). V lost 4 bases to trimming and J lost 7 bases; unmatched junction nucleotides: 11. The CDR3 is 15 residues long. This CDR3 is CASSASGGQSGTQYF. The CDR3 DNA reads as TGTGCCAGCAGCGCAAGCGGGGGGCAATCAGGGACCCAGTACTTC.

The rearrangement uses TRBV7-2 and TRBJ1-3; D call uncertain. CDR3 size: 16 residues. CDR1 SGHTA and CDR2 FQGNSA come from the germline V gene. With 6 bases removed from V and 4 bases from J, the gap between germline ends came to 19 bases. This CDR3 reads CASSPQGRGSGNTIYF. The CDR3 DNA is TGTGCCAGCAGTCCCCAAGGGCGGGGTTCCGGAAACACCATATATTTT.

This rearrangement joins TRBV25-1 to TRBJ2-7; 7 bases are shared with TRBD1. Germline CDR1 reads MGHDK; CDR2 reads SYGVNS. This CDR3 is built from 12 residues. V lost 4 bases, J lost 3 bases, and 0 bases stayed unmatched. The CDR3: CASSGDSYEQYF. The CDR3 DNA reads as TGTGCCAGCAGTGGGGACAGCTACGAGCAGTACTTC.

The chain employs TRBV7-9 and TRBJ2-3, with 12 bases fitting TRBD2. The CDR3 has 16 amino acids. Germline loops: CDR1 SEHNR, CDR2 FQNEAQ (reference sequence). V dropped 5 bases and J dropped 2; count of bases not matched to a gene: 5. The DNA of the CDR3 is TGTGCCAGCAGCCAAACTAGCGGGGGGACCACAGATACGCAGTATTTT. Encoded protein: CASSQTSGGTTDTQYF. Filled out from reference TRBV7-9 and TRBJ2-3, the complete variable domain reads DTGVSQNPRHKITKRGQNVTFRCDPISEHNRLYWYRQTLGQGPEFLTYFQNEAQLEKSRLLSDRFSAERPKGSFSTLEIQRTEQGDSAMYLCASSQTSGGTTDTQYFGPGTRLTVL.

This clone was seen ten or more times. The chain is built from TRBV7-2 and TRBJ1-5, with unresolved D. With 1 base removed from V and 0 bases from J, the gap between germline ends came to 7 bases. The CDR3 totals 15 residues. Per germline, CDR1 SGHTA and CDR2 FQGNSA. CDR3 in DNA: TGTGCCAGCAGCTTAGAGGGAAATAGCAATCAGCCCCAGCATTTT. Amino acid sequence: CASSLEGNSNQPQHF.

The genes are TRBV7-2 and TRBJ1-3; no reliable D call. V was clipped by 1 base and J by 2 bases, with 6 bases between them. The CDR3 covers 14 residues. Per germline, CDR1 SGHTA and CDR2 FQGNSA. The CDR3 sequence is CASSLGDTGNTIYF. As DNA, the CDR3 is TGTGCCAGCAGCTTAGGAGACACTGGAAACACCATATATTTT.

This clone showed up just once. The V and J genes are TRBV5-1 and TRBJ2-5; possibly TRBD2 for D (6 bases). The CDR3 runs to 15 residues. Per the germline V gene, CDR1 is SGHRS and CDR2 is YFSETQ. V lost 0 bases and J lost 5, with 14 bases in between. Here the CDR3 reads CASSLAGGRLETQYF. The CDR3, as DNA: TGCGCCAGCAGCTTGGCCGGGGGTCGGTTGGAGACCCAGTACTTC.

The chain uses TRBV5-6 and TRBJ1-1, with D possibly matching TRBD1 (5 bases). The CDR3 contains 15 residues. Germline values: CDR1 SGHDT, CDR2 YYEEEE. Trimming took off 5 bases at V and 5 bases at J, with 19 bases between the two ends. The CDR3 sequence: CASRSAGGWGTEAFF. The DNA for the CDR3 is TGTGCCAGCAGATCGGCTGGGGGGTGGGGAACTGAAGCTTTCTTT.

This clone was recorded only once. CDR3 bases: TGTGCCAGCAGCTTGGACAGGGTTTACAATGGCTACACCTTC. It codes for CASSLDRVYNGYTF. The chain employs TRBV7-2 and TRBJ1-2; 8 nucleotides align to TRBD1. Unmatched junction bases numbered 6, after V lost 3 bases and J lost 6 bases. This CDR3 spans 14 amino acids. Germline V gives CDR1 SGHTA, CDR2 FQGNSA. The full variable domain, with the rest looked up from reference TRBV7-2 and TRBJ1-2, is GAGVSQSPSNKVTEKGKDVELRCDPISGHTALYWYRQSLGQGLEFLIYFQGNSAPDKSGLPSDRFSAERTGGSVSTLTIQRTQQEDSAVYLCASSLDRVYNGYTFGSGTRLTVV.

V is TRBV27 and J is TRBJ1-4; possibly TRBD1 for D (5 bases). This CDR3 has 13 amino acids. CDR1 is MNHEY, CDR2 SMNVEV, per germline (reference sequence). The germline V and J ends were trimmed by 0 bases and 10 bases, with 9 bases remaining between them. The CDR3 bases are TGTGCCAGCAGTTTATCGAATGGGGGAAAACTGTTTTTT. This translates into CASSLSNGGKLFF.

This clone was recorded once. The CDR3 coding sequence is TGTGCCAGCTCACCACGTGCTGCGGAGCCGGCAGATACGCAGTATTTT. Translation: CASSPRAAEPADTQYF. The chain uses TRBV18 and TRBJ2-3; D is ambiguous. Per germline, CDR1 KGHSH and CDR2 LQKENI. V shed 1 base and J shed 4 bases, with 15 bases lying between them. This CDR3 is built from 16 residues.

The rearrangement joins TRBV7-9 to TRBJ1-3; D is undetermined. The CDR3 length is 15 residues. With 4 bases removed from V and 0 bases from J, the gap between germline ends came to 10 bases. The germline CDR1 and CDR2 sequences are SEHNR and FQNEAQ (reference sequence). The CDR3 sequence is CASSSDSSSGNTIYF. CDR3 DNA: TGTGCCAGCAGCTCCGACTCGAGCTCTGGAAACACCATATATTTT.

The genes are TRBV27 and TRBJ1-1; D gene unclear. The CDR3 spans 14 residues. The germline V gene encodes CDR1 MNHEY and CDR2 SMNVEV (reference sequence). V lost 3 bases, J lost 2 bases, and 10 bases lay in between. The chain's CDR3 is CASSFKGRNTEAFF. DNA for the CDR3: TGTGCCAGCAGTTTTAAGGGCCGAAACACTGAAGCTTTCTTT.